The 9 T cell receptor beta chains presented below share a single source sample, sequenced in a study of T-cell reconstitution after alpha-beta-depleted transplantation in children. Preparing the TCRbeta library involved the use of unique molecular identifiers. TCRdb independently ran MiXCR on the PCR reads; one entry per CDR3 protein. This table has more than 200,000 distinct CDR3 sequences, about 25% appearing once. Sample: PBMCs, taken before TCRalphabeta/CD19-depleted stem cell transplant. These TCRs come from a girl aged 2 to 10 with Fanconi anemia, due to receive a stem cell transplant.

This chain uses TRBV2 with TRBJ2-7; 9 bases are shared with TRBD1. V gave up 6 bases and J gave up 5 bases; unmatched junction bases: 5. The V gene's germline CDR1 is SNHLY and CDR2 FYNNEI. The CDR3 is 13 amino acids. CDR3 region: CASRITGGDEQYF. In DNA, the CDR3 is TGTGCCAGCAGGATAACAGGGGGCGACGAGCAGTACTTC.

The rearrangement joins TRBV20-1 to TRBJ2-1, with D hard to call. V was cut by 6 bases and J by 4 bases, with 10 bases left in between. CDR3 length equals 12 residues. Germline CDR1 is DFQATT and CDR2 is SNEGSKA (reference sequence). CDR3 DNA: TGCAGTGCCCAGGACGGGTACAATGAGCAGTTCTTC. This encodes CSAQDGYNEQFF.

This clonotype was seen more than once but under ten times. The chain's CDR3 is CASSFTDRMLETQYF. DNA of the CDR3: TGTGCCAGCAGTTTTACTGATAGAATGTTGGAGACCCAGTACTTC. The chain carries TRBV27 and TRBJ2-5; D remains ambiguous. The germline gives CDR1 MNHEY, CDR2 SMNVEV (reference sequence). The CDR3 sequence is 15 residues long. V lost 3 bases and J 5 bases, leaving 16 bases between the germline ends.

This clonotype was recorded a few times. The gene calls are TRBV11-2 and TRBJ2-1, with a weak D call TRBD1 (6 bases). The V end was cut by 5 bases, the J end by 8 bases, with 16 bases between. Germline assignment: CDR1 SGHAT and CDR2 FQNNGV. The CDR3 is 14 residues long. The CDR3 DNA follows: TGTGCCAGCAGCCCGGCGAACAGGGTGCATGAGCAGTTCTTC. Its translation is CASSPANRVHEQFF.

The chain couples TRBV7-9 to TRBJ2-1; 9 bases are a match to TRBD1. CDR1 is SEHNR and CDR2 is FQNEAQ in the germline V gene (reference sequence). The CDR3 length is 16 residues. Germline trimming cut 5 bases from V and 5 bases from J; bases unmatched to any gene: 10. CDR3 coding DNA: TGTGCCAGCAGCACGACCCCGGGACAGGGAAACAATGAGCAGTTCTTC. Translated: CASSTTPGQGNNEQFF.

The chain combines TRBV20-1 with TRBJ2-1; TRBD2 matches at 8 bases. CDR3 length equals 14 residues. Looked up from germline, CDR1 is DFQATT and CDR2 is SNEGSKA (reference sequence). V was pared by 3 bases and J by 4 bases, with 5 bases of the junction left unmatched. CDR3 loop: CSASSGTFYNEQFF. The CDR3 DNA reads as TGCAGTGCTAGTAGCGGGACATTTTACAATGAGCAGTTCTTC.

This clonotype has ten or more counts. The CDR3 DNA reads as TGCAGCTTCAGCCATAGCAATCAGCCCCAGCATTTT. Protein: CSFSHSNQPQHF. The chain uses TRBV29-1 and TRBJ1-5, with D hard to call. The CDR3 length is 12 residues. Trimming stripped 8 bases from V and 0 bases from J, with 8 bases between. Germline V gene lookup returns CDR1 SQVTM and CDR2 ANQGSEA.

The chain has TRBV10-3 and TRBJ2-1; D not resolved. The CDR3 covers 16 residues. CDR1 ENHRY and CDR2 SYGVKD come from the germline V gene. Trimming left V 3 bases short and J 6 bases short, with 18 bases between. The CDR3, as DNA: TGTGCCATCAGTGACCCGATCGGCCCCAAGGGCAATGAGCAGTTCTTC. Protein: CAISDPIGPKGNEQFF.

The chain carries TRBV29-1 and TRBJ2-3; D call uncertain. V lost 3 bases to trimming and J lost 1 base, with 8 bases between them. The length of the CDR3 is 13 residues. Germline CDR1 is SQVTM and CDR2 is ANQGSEA. The CDR3: CSVDISGTDTQYF. The CDR3 region has the DNA TGCAGCGTTGATATCAGCGGCACAGATACGCAGTATTTT.